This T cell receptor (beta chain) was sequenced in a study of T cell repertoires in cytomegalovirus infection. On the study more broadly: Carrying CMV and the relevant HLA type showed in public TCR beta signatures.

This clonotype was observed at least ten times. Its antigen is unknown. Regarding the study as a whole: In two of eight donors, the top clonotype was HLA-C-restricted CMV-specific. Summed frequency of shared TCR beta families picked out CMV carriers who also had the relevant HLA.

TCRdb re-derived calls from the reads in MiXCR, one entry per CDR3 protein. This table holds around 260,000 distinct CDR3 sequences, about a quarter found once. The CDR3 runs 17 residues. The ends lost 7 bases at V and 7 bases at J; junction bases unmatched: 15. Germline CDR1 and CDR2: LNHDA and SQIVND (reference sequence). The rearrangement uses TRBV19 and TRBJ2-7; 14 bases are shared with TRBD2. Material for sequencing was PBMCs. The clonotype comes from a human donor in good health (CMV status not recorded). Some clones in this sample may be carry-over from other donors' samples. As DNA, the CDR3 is TGTGCCAGTACGACGCAACCGGGACTAGCGGGAGACTTAGAGCAGTACTTC. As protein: CASTTQPGLAGDLEQYF.